The next 21 T cell receptor beta chains were all read from a single sample in a study of OX40 agonist ivuxolimab in advanced cancers. Using immunoSEQ multiplex PCR, the repertoire was profiled, and TCRdb retains in-frame clones only, with some absent. The table records some 53,000 clones, 94% of them present only once. This material consisted of CD4+ or CD8+ T cells sorted from blood, taken in a trial of the OX40 agonist ivuxolimab. These receptors originate from an adult with an advanced solid tumor such as melanoma, head and neck, liver or kidney cancer.

This chain connects TRBV27 to TRBJ1-1; a weak D match, TRBD1 (6 bases). Per germline, CDR1 MNHEY and CDR2 SMNVEV (reference sequence). The CDR3 is 14 amino acids. V was trimmed by 5 bases and J by 5 bases, leaving 15 bases between them. The CDR3 loop reads CASSPDRIRTEAFF. The CDR3 region has the DNA TGTGCCAGCAGTCCGGACAGAATTCGGACTGAAGCTTTCTTT.

The rearrangement links TRBV10-2 to TRBJ2-1; D gene uncertain. With 5 bases removed from V and 16 bases from J, the gap between germline ends came to 18 bases. This CDR3 has 12 residues. Germline V gene sequence: CDR1 WSHSY, CDR2 SAAADI. The CDR3 sequence: CASSPLGIERFF. The CDR3 bases are TGCGCCAGCAGTCCCCTAGGGATCGAGCGATTCTTC.

This clone has just a few counts. J is TRBJ2-7 and V is TRBV11-2; D call uncertain. This CDR3 region has 12 residues. The germline V gene has CDR1 SGHAT and CDR2 FQNNGV. Trimming stripped 3 bases from V and 3 bases from J, with 6 bases between. The CDR3: CASSFRGYEQYF. The CDR3 region has the DNA TGTGCCAGCAGCTTTAGAGGCTACGAGCAGTACTTC.

The J gene is TRBJ2-7, the V gene TRBV5-1, with a weak D call TRBD1 (6 bases). This CDR3 contains 12 residues. Germline CDR1 SGHRS, CDR2 YFSETQ. V was pared by 3 bases and J by 5 bases, with 9 bases between. CDR3: CASSSPGDEQYF. CDR3 nucleotide sequence: TGCGCCAGCAGCTCCCCAGGGGACGAGCAGTACTTC. Looking up the rest from reference TRBV5-1 and TRBJ2-7 gives the full variable domain: KAGVTQTPRYLIKTRGQQVTLSCSPISGHRSVSWYQQTPGQGLQFLFEYFSETQRNKGNFPGRFSGRQFSNSRSEMNVSTLELGDSALYLCASSSPGDEQYFGPGTRLTVT.

The chain recombines TRBV19 with TRBJ2-5, with 10 bases identical to TRBD1. Per germline, CDR1 LNHDA and CDR2 SQIVND (reference sequence). The CDR3 is 17 amino acids. V was pared by 6 bases and J by 0 bases, with 10 bases of the junction left unmatched. CDR3 sequence reads: CASSGRDRGPYQETQYF. CDR3 DNA: TGTGCCAGTAGCGGTCGGGACAGGGGTCCCTACCAAGAGACCCAGTACTTC. Complete variable domain (other parts from reference TRBV19 and TRBJ2-5): DGGITQSPKYLFRKEGQNVTLSCEQNLNHDAMYWYRQDPGQGLRLIYYSQIVNDFQKGDIAEGYSVSREKKESFPLTVTSAQKNPTAFYLCASSGRDRGPYQETQYFGPGTRLLVL.

This clone was counted a few times. The CDR3 DNA is TGTGCCAGCAGCTTAGAGGACTGGAAGGGTGAGCAGTTCTTC. Encoded protein: CASSLEDWKGEQFF. V and J are TRBV7-9 and TRBJ2-1; a weak D match, TRBD2 (5 bases). CDR1 is SEHNR and CDR2 is FQNEAQ in the germline V gene (reference sequence). This CDR3 comprises 14 residues. Trimming stripped 1 base from V and 9 bases from J, with 13 bases between. Using reference TRBV7-9 and TRBJ2-1 for the parts outside the CDR3, the full variable domain is DTGVSQNPRHKITKRGQNVTFRCDPISEHNRLYWYRQTLGQGPEFLTYFQNEAQLEKSRLLSDRFSAERPKGSFSTLEIQRTEQGDSAMYLCASSLEDWKGEQFFGPGTRLTVL.

In DNA, the CDR3 is TGTGCCAGCAGCTCTTCCACCTCGCAGCGAGCGACTTACACAGATACGCAGTATTTT. It translates to CASSSSTSQRATYTDTQYF. The genes are TRBV7-9 and TRBJ2-3; D not resolved. Germline values: CDR1 SEHNR, CDR2 FQNEAQ (reference sequence). This CDR3 region has 19 residues. Deletions cut 4 bases from V and 2 bases from J, with 25 bases between.

This chain connects TRBV28 to TRBJ1-5; a possible D gene is TRBD1 (5 bases). CDR3 length equals 16 residues. V shed 3 bases and J shed 4 bases, with 16 bases lying between them. Germline loops: CDR1 MDHEN, CDR2 SYDVKM. CDR3 coding DNA: TGTGCCAGCAGTTTGACTGGAGGGACGGAAAATCAGCCCCAGCATTTT. Protein product: CASSLTGGTENQPQHF.

The chain combines TRBV27 with TRBJ1-2, with D perhaps matching TRBD1 (6 bases). There are 15 residues in the CDR3. The germline V gene has CDR1 MNHEY and CDR2 SMNVEV (reference sequence). The V end was cut by 8 bases, the J end by 8 bases, with 24 bases between. The chain's CDR3 is CASWGPFQKGEGYTF. CDR3 DNA: TGTGCCAGCTGGGGCCCTTTTCAGAAGGGGGAGGGCTACACCTTC.

This chain uses TRBV30 with TRBJ1-1; D may be TRBD1 (5 bases). The CDR3 totals 13 residues. V was pared by 3 bases and J by 0 bases, with 8 bases between. Germline V gene sequence: CDR1 GTSNPN, CDR2 SVGIG (reference sequence). CDR3 DNA sequence: TGTGCCTGGAGCGGGACCGTGAACACTGAAGCTTTCTTT. Amino acid sequence: CAWSGTVNTEAFF.

The chain uses TRBV28 and TRBJ2-7; TRBD2 aligns across 7 bases. This CDR3 has 15 amino acids. V gave up 4 bases and J gave up 7 bases; unmatched junction bases: 13. The germline gives CDR1 MDHEN, CDR2 SYDVKM. The CDR3 spells CASSWGGGFVEEQYF. CDR3 in DNA: TGTGCCAGCAGTTGGGGCGGGGGATTCGTGGAGGAGCAGTACTTC.

The DNA of the CDR3 is TGTGCCAGTAGTATTGGGCTAGCGGGAGGATTATACAATGAGCAGTTCTTC. Translated: CASSIGLAGGLYNEQFF. This sequence joins TRBV19 and TRBJ2-1; 11 bases map to TRBD2. Germline values: CDR1 LNHDA, CDR2 SQIVND (reference sequence). The CDR3 sequence is 17 residues long. The junction had 8 bases not matched to a gene; V was cut back by 3 bases and J by 4 bases.

V gene TRBV5-1 combines with J gene TRBJ1-2; D is uncertain. The V and J ends lost 2 bases and 8 bases respectively, with 13 bases between them. The germline CDR1 and CDR2 sequences are SGHRS and YFSETQ. CDR3 length equals 13 residues. The CDR3 loop is CASSFEAGPGYTF. In DNA form, the CDR3 reads TGCGCCAGCAGCTTTGAGGCAGGCCCCGGCTACACCTTC.

This sequence joins TRBV30 and TRBJ1-4; D not certain. The CDR3 length is 13 residues. Trimming took 2 bases from V and 4 from J, leaving 8 bases between them. In germline, CDR1 is GTSNPN, CDR2 SVGIG (reference sequence). This CDR3 is CAWSISLNEKLFF. CDR3 sequence (DNA): TGTGCCTGGAGTATCAGCCTTAATGAAAAACTGTTTTTT. Filled out from reference TRBV30 and TRBJ1-4, the complete variable domain reads SQTIHQWPATLVQPVGSPLSLECTVEGTSNPNLYWYRQAAGRGLQLLFYSVGIGQISSEVPQNLSASRPQDRQFILSSKKLLLSDSGFYLCAWSISLNEKLFFGSGTQLSVL.

This clone was found once. This sequence joins TRBV28 and TRBJ2-7; no clear D. V dropped 6 bases and J dropped 7 bases, with 13 bases sitting between them. Germline V lookup: CDR1 MDHEN, CDR2 SYDVKM. There are 12 residues in the CDR3. CDR3 nucleotides: TGTGCCAGCAGCTCCGGGCCGGAGGAGCAGTACTTC. Its protein is CASSSGPEEQYF.

The CDR3 loop reads CASSLKAGGAYEQYF. The CDR3 nucleotides are TGCGCCAGCAGCTTGAAGGCGGGAGGTGCCTACGAGCAGTACTTC. The rearrangement joins TRBV5-1 to TRBJ2-7; 8 bases are shared with TRBD2. Germline CDR1 and CDR2: SGHRS and YFSETQ. This CDR3 comprises 15 residues. V was clipped by 1 base and J by 2 bases; unmatched bases: 5.

This sequence joins TRBV5-1 and TRBJ2-3; no clear D. The CDR3 runs to 16 residues. V was shortened by 4 bases and J by 2 bases, with 17 bases between the two germline ends. Germline CDR1 reads SGHRS; CDR2 reads YFSETQ. Here the CDR3 reads CASSRTGLQATDTQYF. CDR3 DNA: TGCGCCAGCAGCCGGACCGGGCTCCAGGCCACAGATACGCAGTATTTT.

This chain links TRBV19 with TRBJ1-4; D gene uncertain. The CDR3 contains 13 residues. CDR1 is LNHDA, CDR2 SQIVND, per germline (reference sequence). V was clipped by 4 bases and J by 4 bases, with 7 bases between them. CDR3 in DNA: TGTGCCAGTAGTACGACTTTTAATGAAAAACTGTTTTTT. Translation: CASSTTFNEKLFF.

The chain carries TRBV6-6 and TRBJ1-2; D is perhaps TRBD1 (5 bases). Germline CDR1 reads MNHNY; CDR2 reads SVGAGI (reference sequence). Trimming stripped 6 bases from V and 8 bases from J, with 19 bases between. The CDR3 covers 14 residues. The CDR3 nucleotides are TGTGCCAGCAGGTCCCCCAGAGGGGTATTAGGCTACACCTTC. Translated: CASRSPRGVLGYTF.

V gene TRBV19 combines with J gene TRBJ1-2; 7 bases align to TRBD1. Germline V gene lookup returns CDR1 LNHDA and CDR2 SQIVND (reference sequence). The CDR3 is 13 residues long. Trimming took 5 bases from V and 4 from J; bases not matched to a gene: 4. The CDR3, as DNA: TGTGCCAGTAGTCAAGGGACAGCCTATGGCTACACCTTC. This encodes CASSQGTAYGYTF.

This chain uses TRBV19 with TRBJ1-5; 7 positions match TRBD1. The CDR3 extends over 14 amino acids. V was pared by 5 bases and J by 4 bases, with 5 bases of the junction left unmatched. In germline, CDR1 is LNHDA, CDR2 SQIVND (reference sequence). The CDR3 sequence is CASSVHRGNQPQHF. As DNA, the CDR3 is TGTGCCAGTAGTGTTCACAGGGGTAATCAGCCCCAGCATTTT.